A single sample is the source of the 18 T cell receptor beta chains below, sequenced in a study of shared clonotypes between healthy human individuals. Sequencing used immunoSEQ multiplex PCR; TCRdb keeps in-frame clones, though not all of them. The profile covers millions of clones, with 85% to 95% appearing a single time and under 0.45% taken by the ten largest. Source material: naive CD4+ T cells from PBMCs. Subset specified: CD45RA+ positively selected. These receptors were taken from a man younger than 35 in good health. Some clones in this sample may be carry-over from other donors' samples.

The rearrangement links TRBV29-1 to TRBJ2-5; D remains ambiguous. V was pared by 0 bases and J by 4 bases, with 12 bases between. The germline V gene encodes CDR1 SQVTM and CDR2 ANQGSEA. The CDR3 sequence is 14 residues long. Written as DNA, the CDR3 is TGCAGCGTTGAAGATACGGGTAGGAGAGAGACCCAGTACTTC. Encoded protein: CSVEDTGRRETQYF.

This chain joins TRBV9 and TRBJ1-1; D is possibly TRBD1 (6 bases). Germline CDR1 SGDLS, CDR2 YYNGEE. Trimming removed 4 bases at V and 3 bases at J, with 16 bases between. The CDR3 extends over 15 amino acids. The CDR3 loop is CASSLDSLADTEAFF. DNA of the CDR3: TGTGCCAGCAGCCTGGACAGTCTAGCGGACACTGAAGCTTTCTTT.

In the case of this clone: Other DNA sequences in the sample encode the same CDR3. The chain joins TRBV11-3 to TRBJ2-1; D unresolved. Trimming removed 1 base at V and 0 bases at J, with 7 bases between. CDR1 and CDR2 from the germline V gene are SGHNT and YENEEA. CDR3 size: 15 residues. DNA of the CDR3: TGTGCCAGCAGCTTAGGGTCCAGCTCCTACAATGAGCAGTTCTTC. Its translation: CASSLGSSSYNEQFF.

Turning to this clone: Within the sample, other DNA sequences also encode this same CDR3. This chain links TRBV4-1 with TRBJ2-5, with TRBD2 identical over 11 bases. Germline-derived CDR1 and CDR2 are MGHRA and YSYEKL. CDR3 length: 15 amino acids. The ends lost 1 base at V and 5 bases at J; junction bases unmatched: 3. The CDR3, as DNA: TGCGCCAGCAGCCAAGGGCTAGCGGGAGGTGAGACCCAGTACTTC. Amino acids: CASSQGLAGGETQYF.

The chain uses TRBV10-3 and TRBJ2-2; 7 bases fit TRBD1. The J segment lost 4 bases and the V segment lost 3 bases, leaving 8 bases of the junction unmatched. Germline assignment: CDR1 ENHRY and CDR2 SYGVKD. CDR3 length: 16 amino acids. This chain's CDR3 is CAISDSQGYSTGELFF. The CDR3 DNA follows: TGTGCCATCAGTGACTCACAGGGGTATTCCACCGGGGAGCTGTTTTTT.

The rearrangement links TRBV6-5 to TRBJ1-3; no clear D gene. Germline loops: CDR1 MNHEY, CDR2 SVGAGI. This CDR3 is built from 15 residues. V shed 2 bases and J shed 0 bases, with 8 bases lying between them. CDR3 sequence: CASSYRPASGNTIYF. The CDR3 DNA reads as TGTGCCAGCAGTTACAGGCCAGCCTCTGGAAACACCATATATTTT.

The chain uses TRBV5-1 and TRBJ2-5; a weak D match, TRBD2 (6 bases). In germline, CDR1 is SGHRS, CDR2 YFSETQ. The CDR3 is 15 amino acids. Trimming removed 0 bases from V and 1 base from J, with 10 bases in between. The DNA of the CDR3 is TGCGCCAGCAGCTTGGGTAGCGGAAGCCAAGAGACCCAGTACTTC. It encodes CASSLGSGSQETQYF.

This clone was recorded only once. The gene calls are TRBV5-6 and TRBJ1-1; 7 bases are a match to TRBD1. After removal of 5 bases from V and 1 base from J, the junction contained 2 bases not matched to a gene. The germline gives CDR1 SGHDT, CDR2 YYEEEE. CDR3 size: 13 residues. The CDR3 here is CASSRDRNTEAFF. The CDR3 nucleotides are TGTGCCAGCAGTCGGGACAGGAACACTGAAGCTTTCTTT.

The chain links TRBV9 to TRBJ2-5, with D possibly TRBD1 on 5 matching bases. Trimming shortened V by 1 base and J by 5 bases, and 9 bases separated the two germline ends. This CDR3 has 13 amino acids. Germline CDR1 and CDR2: SGDLS and YYNGEE. The CDR3 DNA reads TGTGCCAGCAGCGTAACAGGCTTGGAGACCCAGTACTTC. Protein: CASSVTGLETQYF.

The chain is built from TRBV6-1 and TRBJ1-1; D is undetermined. Germline lookup yields CDR1 MNHNS and CDR2 SASEGT. The CDR3 is 13 amino acids. V lost 4 bases and J 0 bases, leaving 6 bases between the germline ends. DNA of the CDR3: TGTGCCAGCAGTGTAAATGTGAACACTGAAGCTTTCTTT. Its translation is CASSVNVNTEAFF.

V gene TRBV28 combines with J gene TRBJ2-5; possible D gene TRBD1, 6 bases. V shed 5 bases and J shed 5 bases, with 18 bases lying between them. Germline V CDR1 and CDR2: MDHEN, SYDVKM. The CDR3 runs to 15 residues. The CDR3 DNA reads as TGTGCCAGCAGTCCCCGACAGGTGAGAGGGGAGACCCAGTACTTC. It yields the protein CASSPRQVRGETQYF.

Comment on this clone: The same CDR3 is also encoded by other DNA sequences in this sample. The gene calls are TRBV19 and TRBJ2-3; D is unresolved. CDR1 is LNHDA, CDR2 SQIVND, per germline (reference sequence). The CDR3 has 14 amino acids. V was trimmed by 4 bases and J by 0 bases, leaving 8 bases between them. Here the CDR3 DNA reads TGTGCCAGTAGTAGGGCGCAGAGCACAGATACGCAGTATTTT. It yields the protein CASSRAQSTDTQYF. Drawing the rest from reference TRBV19 and TRBJ2-3, the complete variable domain is DGGITQSPKYLFRKEGQNVTLSCEQNLNHDAMYWYRQDPGQGLRLIYYSQIVNDFQKGDIAEGYSVSREKKESFPLTVTSAQKNPTAFYLCASSRAQSTDTQYFGPGTRLTVL.

The rearrangement links TRBV10-3 to TRBJ2-3, with D possibly being TRBD1 or TRBD2 (6 bases each). The V end lost 2 bases, the J end lost 5 bases, and 17 bases lay between the germline ends. CDR3 size: 16 residues. The germline V gene has CDR1 ENHRY and CDR2 SYGVKD. The CDR3 DNA follows: TGTGCCATCAGTGAGGACGTGTGGGGGGCCGGAGATACGCAGTATTTT. As protein: CAISEDVWGAGDTQYF.

The J gene is TRBJ2-7, the V gene TRBV7-2; TRBD1 or TRBD2 may be the D gene (6 bases each). CDR3 size: 15 residues. Trimming removed 5 bases at V and 5 bases at J, with 19 bases between. Germline V gene sequence: CDR1 SGHTA, CDR2 FQGNSA. The CDR3 sequence is CASSPQGRSQDEQYF. CDR3 nucleotide sequence: TGTGCCAGCAGCCCCCAGGGGAGGAGCCAGGACGAGCAGTACTTC.

This rearrangement joins TRBV9 to TRBJ2-7; the D gene is possibly TRBD2 (5 bases). The CDR3 spans 14 residues. V was shortened by 0 bases and J by 3 bases, with 10 bases between the two germline ends. Germline loops: CDR1 SGDLS, CDR2 YYNGEE. The CDR3 nucleotides read TGTGCCAGCAGCGTAGGATCGGGGAACTACGAGCAGTACTTC. Translating gives CASSVGSGNYEQYF. The variable domain in full, with the rest retrieved from reference TRBV9 and TRBJ2-7, is DSGVTQTPKHLITATGQRVTLRCSPRSGDLSVYWYQQSLDQGLQFLIQYYNGEERAKGNILERFSAQQFPDLHSELNLSSLELGDSALYFCASSVGSGNYEQYFGPGTRLTVT.

The chain carries TRBV11-2 and TRBJ2-7, with D uncertain. Germline V lookup: CDR1 SGHAT, CDR2 FQNNGV. This CDR3 has 13 residues. V shed 3 bases and J shed 7 bases, with 13 bases lying between them. CDR3 nucleotide sequence: TGTGCCAGCAGCTTCCGGTCCGCTCAAGAGCAGTACTTC. It codes for CASSFRSAQEQYF.

The gene calls are TRBV19 and TRBJ2-7, with D possibly being TRBD1 (5 bases). CDR1 and CDR2 (germline): LNHDA, SQIVND (reference sequence). The CDR3 totals 14 residues. V was pared by 6 bases and J by 6 bases, with 18 bases between. The CDR3 loop reads CASSFVGRAIEQYF. The CDR3 DNA sequence: TGTGCCAGTAGCTTTGTCGGCAGGGCCATCGAGCAGTACTTC.

The rearrangement links TRBV7-2 to TRBJ2-1, with TRBD1 as a possible D gene (6 bases). CDR3 size: 18 residues. Between the trimmed V and J ends, which lost 3 bases and 0 bases, there was a span of 18 bases. CDR1 is SGHTA and CDR2 is FQGNSA in the germline V gene. CDR3 region: CASSFPEGGAGSYNEQFF. For the CDR3, the DNA is TGTGCCAGCAGCTTCCCAGAAGGGGGTGCCGGCTCCTACAATGAGCAGTTCTTC.